A selection of T cell receptor beta chains follows, all from one sample in a study of blood T cell repertoires in COVID-19. Sequenced by immunoSEQ multiplex PCR; TCRdb stores in-frame clones only, minus some. The sample records more than 55,000 clones, 85% to 90% being singletons. The sequenced sample consisted of peripheral blood. The receptors come from a human donor with active COVID-19. The donor label of this sample is uncertain. Each CDR3 is given with its conserved first and last residue. Each record gives: D gene, J gene, clone size, CDR3 length, V gene, CDR3 protein, CDR3 DNA. The D gene is left open where the match is weak. The size entry is marked missing in some rows and otherwise reads once, few, many or a size class.

NA TRBJ1-4 NA 14 TRBV27 CASSPRATNEKLFF TGTGCCAGCAGTCCGCGGGCGACTAATGAAAAACTGTTTTTT
NA TRBJ1-3 NA 10 TRBV27 CASSLTRGDF TGTGCCAGCAGCCTAACCAGGGGAGATTTT
NA TRBJ1-1 NA 15 TRBV11-2 CASSLVWQGTTEAFF TGTGCCAGCAGCTTAGTGTGGCAGGGGACCACTGAAGCTTTCTTT
NA TRBJ2-1 NA 11 TRBV20-1 CSARARSEGFF TGCAGTGCTAGAGCGCGCTCCGAGGGGTTCTTC
NA TRBJ1-6 few 15 TRBV6-1 CASSERAGLGSPLHF TGTGCCAGCAGTGAACGGGCAGGGTTGGGGTCACCCCTCCACTTT
NA TRBJ2-7 NA 13 TRBV3-1/TRBV3-2 CASSPGEPYEQYF TGTGCCAGCAGCCCAGGCGAGCCCTACGAGCAGTACTTC
NA TRBJ2-2 NA 15 TRBV18 CASSGSQGNTGELFF TGTGCCAGCTCTGGATCGCAGGGGAACACCGGGGAGCTGTTTTTT
TRBD2 TRBJ2-2 NA 14 TRBV4-1 CASRREANTGELFF TGCGCCAGCAGGCGGGAGGCGAACACCGGGGAGCTGTTTTTT
NA TRBJ1-2 NA 14 TRBV6-5 CASRQDLANYGYTF TGTGCCAGCAGACAGGATCTGGCTAACTATGGCTACACCTTC
NA TRBJ2-7 NA 13 TRBV27 CASSFRGAYEQYF TGTGCCAGCAGTTTCCGGGGAGCCTACGAGCAGTACTTC
NA TRBJ1-4 NA 14 TRBV6-5 CASSTRGTNEKLFF TGTGCCAGCAGCACGCGGGGAACTAATGAAAAACTGTTTTTT
NA TRBJ1-2 NA 13 TRBV27 CASSFGHYYGYTF TGTGCCAGCAGTTTCGGACACTACTATGGCTACACCTTC
NA TRBJ2-7 few 18 TRBV7-9 CASSLGPPGDLSSYEQYF TGTGCCAGCAGCTTAGGGCCTCCAGGGGATTTGAGCTCCTACGAGCAGTACTTC
NA TRBJ1-5 few 15 TRBV2 CASSVSGGFYQPQHF TGTGCCAGCAGTGTTTCGGGGGGCTTCTATCAGCCCCAGCATTTT
NA TRBJ1-2 few 15 TRBV14 CASSQEVWANYGYTF TGTGCCAGCAGCCAAGAAGTTTGGGCCAACTATGGCTACACCTTC
NA TRBJ2-7 NA 12 TRBV14 CASSQAGYEQYF TGTGCCAGCAGCCAAGCGGGTTACGAGCAGTACTTC
NA TRBJ2-5 NA 14 TRBV5-8 CASSLAAGTPAQYF TGTGCCAGCAGCTTGGCGGCAGGTACCCCTGCCCAGTACTTC
TRBD2 TRBJ2-3 once 15 TRBV7-2 CASSLAERDTDTQYF TGTGCCAGCAGCTTAGCGGAGCGGGACACAGATACGCAGTATTTT
NA TRBJ2-4 NA 15 TRBV25-1 CASSELGTRANIQYF TGTGCCAGCAGTGAATTGGGGACACGGGCTAACATTCAGTACTTC
TRBD2 TRBJ2-5 once 16 TRBV5-8 CASSTGLAGDGETQYF TGTGCCAGCAGCACCGGACTAGCGGGGGATGGGGAGACCCAGTACTTC
NA TRBJ2-7 NA 14 TRBV9 CASSVEARSYEQYF TGTGCCAGCAGCGTAGAAGCCCGATCCTACGAGCAGTACTTC
NA TRBJ2-1 NA 15 TRBV5-4 CASSLDGRLSNEQFF TGTGCCAGCAGCTTGGACGGGAGATTAAGTAATGAGCAGTTCTTC
TRBD1 TRBJ1-2 NA 17 TRBV5-1 CASSLDPRGRADYGYTF TGCGCCAGCAGCTTGGACCCTAGGGGGCGCGCAGACTATGGCTACACCTTC
NA TRBJ2-1 NA 14 TRBV7-2 CASSLTYRDNEQFF TGTGCCAGCAGCTTAACCTACAGGGACAATGAGCAGTTCTTC
NA TRBJ1-5 once 12 TRBV19 CASSTGLQPQHF TGTGCCAGTAGTACGGGACTCCAGCCCCAGCATTTT
NA TRBJ2-1 NA 17 TRBV28 CASSSGISGRVYNEQFF TGTGCCAGCAGCTCCGGGATTTCCGGGCGGGTGTACAATGAGCAGTTCTTC
NA TRBJ2-2 NA 15 TRBV7-9 CASSLPGLSLGELFF TGTGCCAGCAGCCTCCCGGGACTTAGCCTCGGGGAGCTGTTTTTT
NA TRBJ1-1 NA 14 TRBV4-3 CASSQENRASEAFF TGCGCCAGCAGCCAGGAGAACAGGGCGTCTGAAGCTTTCTTT
NA TRBJ2-1 NA 13 TRBV15 CATSTPSQGEQFF TGTGCCACCAGCACCCCGTCCCAGGGTGAGCAGTTCTTC
NA TRBJ1-1 once 16 TRBV28 CASSLSSGTLNTEAFF TGTGCCAGCAGTTTATCATCGGGAACTCTAAACACTGAAGCTTTCTTT
NA TRBJ1-2 few 15 TRBV4-1 CASSQEGRDPYGYTF TGCGCCAGCAGCCAAGAGGGCAGGGATCCCTATGGCTACACCTTC
TRBD1 TRBJ1-2 NA 16 TRBV7-9 CASSLGETGGAQGYTF TGTGCCAGCAGCTTAGGAGAGACAGGGGGCGCGCAGGGCTACACCTTC
NA TRBJ2-1 NA 13 TRBV5-1 CASSRTADNEQFF TGCGCCAGCAGCCGGACAGCAGACAATGAGCAGTTCTTC
NA TRBJ2-2 NA 16 TRBV15 CATSRTGTPFTGELFF TGTGCCACCAGCAGAACCGGGACACCTTTTACCGGGGAGCTGTTTTTT
TRBD1 TRBJ1-6 NA 14 TRBV28 CASRWDSLNSPLHF TGTGCCAGCAGATGGGACAGCCTTAATTCACCCCTCCACTTT
NA TRBJ1-4 NA 12 TRBV20-1 CSASTVNEKLFF TGCAGTGCCAGTACGGTAAATGAAAAACTGTTTTTT
NA TRBJ1-1 NA 13 TRBV14 CASSQDQNTEAFF TGTGCCAGCAGCCAAGATCAGAACACTGAAGCTTTCTTT
TRBD1 TRBJ2-2 once 16 TRBV4-2 CASSDTGTAYTGELFF TGTGCCAGCAGCGACACCGGGACAGCCTACACCGGGGAGCTGTTTTTT
NA TRBJ2-2 NA 16 TRBV5-6 CASSFDTGSSTGELFF TGTGCCAGCAGCTTCGATACAGGGTCGAGCACCGGGGAGCTGTTTTTT
NA TRBJ2-5 NA 14 TRBV10-1 CASSEFPGQETQYF TGCGCCAGCAGTGAGTTTCCAGGGCAAGAGACCCAGTACTTC
TRBD2 TRBJ2-1 NA 14 TRBV30 CAWRTTGGINEQFF TGTGCCTGGAGGACGACGGGGGGTATCAATGAGCAGTTCTTC
NA TRBJ2-3 NA 14 TRBV29-1 CSILDPGSTDTQYF TGCAGCATTCTGGATCCGGGTAGCACAGATACGCAGTATTTT
NA TRBJ2-4 NA 14 TRBV19 CASSIGLAKNIQYF TGTGCCAGTAGTATAGGACTAGCCAAAAACATTCAGTACTTC
TRBD2 TRBJ2-3 NA 15 TRBV10-2 CASSGLAGGRGAQYF TGCGCCAGCAGTGGACTAGCGGGGGGGCGGGGGGCGCAGTATTTT
NA TRBJ2-1 NA 15 TRBV5-1 CASSLGTNLYNEQFF TGCGCCAGCAGCTTGGGGACTAACTTATACAATGAGCAGTTCTTC
TRBD1 TRBJ2-5 NA 15 TRBV19 CASSTGQGGTETQYF TGTGCCAGTAGTACAGGACAGGGGGGTACGGAGACCCAGTACTTC
TRBD2 TRBJ2-3 NA 15 TRBV6-4 CASSEQAGGTDTQYF TGTGCCAGCAGTGAGCAAGCGGGGGGAACGGATACGCAGTATTTT
TRBD1 TRBJ1-1 NA 14 TRBV9 CASSAGGGGTEAFF TGTGCCAGCAGCGCCGGAGGGGGCGGCACTGAAGCTTTCTTT
TRBD2 TRBJ2-7 NA 15 TRBV5-1 CASSPSSGREREQYF TGCGCCAGCAGTCCATCTAGCGGGAGGGAACGAGAGCAGTACTTC
NA TRBJ2-1 NA 16 TRBV4-1 CASSQEISVYYNEQFF TGCGCCAGCAGCCAAGAAATTAGCGTCTACTACAATGAGCAGTTCTTC
TRBD2 TRBJ2-2 few 18 TRBV7-8 CASSRLSGRALIAGELFF TGTGCCAGCAGCCGCCTTAGCGGGAGGGCCCTGATCGCCGGGGAGCTGTTTTTT